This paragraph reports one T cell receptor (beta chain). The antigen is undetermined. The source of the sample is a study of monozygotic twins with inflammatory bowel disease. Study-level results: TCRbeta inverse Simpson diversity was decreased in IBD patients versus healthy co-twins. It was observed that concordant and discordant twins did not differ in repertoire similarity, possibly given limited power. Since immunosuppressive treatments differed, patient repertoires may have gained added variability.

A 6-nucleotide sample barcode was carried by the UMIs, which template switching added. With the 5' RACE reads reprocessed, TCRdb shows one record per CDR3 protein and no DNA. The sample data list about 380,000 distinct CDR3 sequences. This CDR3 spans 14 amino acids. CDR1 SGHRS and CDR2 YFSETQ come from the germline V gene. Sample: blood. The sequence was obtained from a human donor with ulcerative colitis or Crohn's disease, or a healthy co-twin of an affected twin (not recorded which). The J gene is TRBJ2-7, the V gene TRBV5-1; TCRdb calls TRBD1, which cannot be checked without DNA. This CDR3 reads CASSFNGGLNEQYF.